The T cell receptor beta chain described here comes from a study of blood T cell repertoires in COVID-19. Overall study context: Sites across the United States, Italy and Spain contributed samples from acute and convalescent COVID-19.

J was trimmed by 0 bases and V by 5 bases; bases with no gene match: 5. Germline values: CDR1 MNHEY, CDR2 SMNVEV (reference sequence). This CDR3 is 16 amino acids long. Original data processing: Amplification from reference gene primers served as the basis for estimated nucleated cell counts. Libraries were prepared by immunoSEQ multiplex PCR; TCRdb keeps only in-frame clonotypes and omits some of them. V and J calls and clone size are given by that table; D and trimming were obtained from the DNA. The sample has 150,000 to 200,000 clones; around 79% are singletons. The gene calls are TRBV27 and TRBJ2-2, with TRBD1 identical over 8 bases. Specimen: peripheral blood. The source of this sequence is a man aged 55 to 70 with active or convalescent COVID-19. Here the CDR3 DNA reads TGTGCCAGCAGTCCCGGGACAGGACCGAACACCGGGGAGCTGTTTTTT. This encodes CASSPGTGPNTGELFF.